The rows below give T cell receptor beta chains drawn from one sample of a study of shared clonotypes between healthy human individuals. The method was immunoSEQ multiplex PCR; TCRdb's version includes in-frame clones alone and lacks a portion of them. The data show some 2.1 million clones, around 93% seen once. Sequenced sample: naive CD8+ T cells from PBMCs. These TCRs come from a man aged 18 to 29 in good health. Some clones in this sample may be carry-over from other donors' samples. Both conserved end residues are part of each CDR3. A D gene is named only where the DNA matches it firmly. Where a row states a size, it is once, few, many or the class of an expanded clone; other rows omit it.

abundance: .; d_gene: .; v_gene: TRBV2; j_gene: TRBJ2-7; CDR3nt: TGTGCCAGCTCCGGGACCCAAAGCTCCTACGAGCAGTACTTC; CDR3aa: CASSGTQSSYEQYF
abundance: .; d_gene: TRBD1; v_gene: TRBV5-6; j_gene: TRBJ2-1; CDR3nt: TGTGCCAGCAGCCGGACAGGACCCGACTCCTACAATGAGCAGTTCTTC; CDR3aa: CASSRTGPDSYNEQFF
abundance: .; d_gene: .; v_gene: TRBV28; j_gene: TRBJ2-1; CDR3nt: TGTGCCAGCAGTTTACAGGGACCCCACAATGAGCAGTTCTTC; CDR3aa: CASSLQGPHNEQFF
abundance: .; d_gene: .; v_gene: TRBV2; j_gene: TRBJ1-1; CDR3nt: TGTGCCAGCAACCCGGGCACTGAAGCTTTCTTT; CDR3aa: CASNPGTEAFF
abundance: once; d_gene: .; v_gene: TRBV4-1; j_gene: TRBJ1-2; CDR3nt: TGCGCCAGCAGCCGTCTAACCCAGGGGCCGGGCTATGGCTACACCTTC; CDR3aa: CASSRLTQGPGYGYTF
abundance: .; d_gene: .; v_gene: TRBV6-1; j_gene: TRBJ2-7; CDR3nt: TGTGCCAGCAGGGTGGGGCAGGGGGGACTCTACGAGCAGTACTTC; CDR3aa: CASRVGQGGLYEQYF
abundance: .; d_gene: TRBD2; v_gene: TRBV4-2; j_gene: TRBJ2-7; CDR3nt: TGTGCCAGCAGCCCTAGCGGGGAACCCTACGAGCAGTACTTC; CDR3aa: CASSPSGEPYEQYF
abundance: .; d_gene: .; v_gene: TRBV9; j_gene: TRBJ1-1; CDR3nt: TGTGCCAGCAATGAAGGGGGAGAGACTGAAGCTTTCTTT; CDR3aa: CASNEGGETEAFF
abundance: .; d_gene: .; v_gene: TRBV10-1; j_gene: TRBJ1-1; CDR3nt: TGCGCCAGCAGTGAGTCCGGACTTGAAGCTTTCTTT; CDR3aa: CASSESGLEAFF
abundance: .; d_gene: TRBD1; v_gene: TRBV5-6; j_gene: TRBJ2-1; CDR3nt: TGTGCCAGCAGCGAGGGGACAGGCCTGTATGAGCAGTTCTTC; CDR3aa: CASSEGTGLYEQFF
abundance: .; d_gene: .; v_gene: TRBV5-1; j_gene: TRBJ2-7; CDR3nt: TGCGCCAGCAGCTTGGCACAAAACTACGAGCAGTACTTC; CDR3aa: CASSLAQNYEQYF
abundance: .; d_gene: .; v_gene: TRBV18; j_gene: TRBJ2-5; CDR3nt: TGTGCCAGCTCACCACCCGCTTTGAGAGGACTCAGGGGTGAGACCCAGTACTTC; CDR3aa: CASSPPALRGLRGETQYF
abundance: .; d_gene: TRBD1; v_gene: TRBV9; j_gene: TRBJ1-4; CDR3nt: TGTGCCAGCAGCGCAGAACAGGGGAAAGGTGAAAAACTGTTTTTT; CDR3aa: CASSAEQGKGEKLFF
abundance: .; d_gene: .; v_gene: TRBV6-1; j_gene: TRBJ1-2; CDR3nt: TGTGCCAGCAGTGAAGCTCAGGGAGGCTATGGCTACACCTTC; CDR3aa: CASSEAQGGYGYTF
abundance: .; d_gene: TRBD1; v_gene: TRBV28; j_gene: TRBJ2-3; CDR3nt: TGTGCCAGCAGTTTATTCCGGCGGTTTGGACAGGGTACCCCAGATACGCAGTATTTT; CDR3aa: CASSLFRRFGQGTPDTQYF
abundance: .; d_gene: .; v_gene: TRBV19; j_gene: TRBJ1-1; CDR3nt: TGTGCCAGTAGTATCGGATCGAACACTGAAGCTTTCTTT; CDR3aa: CASSIGSNTEAFF
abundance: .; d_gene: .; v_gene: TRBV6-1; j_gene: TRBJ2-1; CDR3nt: TGTGCCAGCCCGGGGCCGAGCTCCTACAATGAGCAGTTCTTC; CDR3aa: CASPGPSSYNEQFF
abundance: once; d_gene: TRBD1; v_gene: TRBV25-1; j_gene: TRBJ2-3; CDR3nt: TGTGCCAGCAGTGAAAGGCACAGGGGGCTGGAAGGAGATACGCAGTATTTT; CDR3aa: CASSERHRGLEGDTQYF
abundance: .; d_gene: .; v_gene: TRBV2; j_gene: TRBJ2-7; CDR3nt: TGTGCCAGCAGTGTTGGGTACGCGTCCTACGAGCAGTACTTC; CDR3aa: CASSVGYASYEQYF
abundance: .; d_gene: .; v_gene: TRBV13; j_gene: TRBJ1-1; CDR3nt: TGTGCCAGCAGCCCATGGGGGCCGAACACTGAAGCTTTCTTT; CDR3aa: CASSPWGPNTEAFF
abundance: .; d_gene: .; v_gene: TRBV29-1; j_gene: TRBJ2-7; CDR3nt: TGCAGCGACGTGGACATCAGCTACGAGCAGTACTTC; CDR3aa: CSDVDISYEQYF
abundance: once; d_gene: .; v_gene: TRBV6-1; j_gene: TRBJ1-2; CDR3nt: TGTGCCAGCAGTTTGTTCATCGGATCCAACGGCTACACCTTC; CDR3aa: CASSLFIGSNGYTF
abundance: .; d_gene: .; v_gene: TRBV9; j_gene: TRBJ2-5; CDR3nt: TGTGCCAGCAGCGTAGGGGAGCGGAACCAAGAGACCCAGTACTTC; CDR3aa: CASSVGERNQETQYF
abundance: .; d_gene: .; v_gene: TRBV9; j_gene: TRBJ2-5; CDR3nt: TGTGCCAGCAGCGTAGCGGGAGTGGATCAAGAGACCCAGTACTTC; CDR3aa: CASSVAGVDQETQYF
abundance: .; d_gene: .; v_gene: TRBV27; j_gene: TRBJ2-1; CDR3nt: TGTGCCAGCAGTTTATCCCCCGGGGGCAATGAGCAGTTCTTC; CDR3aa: CASSLSPGGNEQFF
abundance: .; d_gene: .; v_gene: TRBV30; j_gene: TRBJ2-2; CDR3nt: TGTGCCTGGAGTGTACGGGGAGGCACCGGGGAGCTGTTTTTT; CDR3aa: CAWSVRGGTGELFF
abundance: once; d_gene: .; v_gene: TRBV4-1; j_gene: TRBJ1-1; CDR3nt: TGCGCCAGCAGCCAAGCGGGGTATGAAGCTTTCTTT; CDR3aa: CASSQAGYEAFF
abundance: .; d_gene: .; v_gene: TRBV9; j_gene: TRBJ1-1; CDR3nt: TGTGCCAGCAGCCCACGGGGGGGGTCAAGCACTGAAGCTTTCTTT; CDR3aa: CASSPRGGSSTEAFF
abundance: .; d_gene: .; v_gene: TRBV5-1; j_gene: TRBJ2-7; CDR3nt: TGCGCCAGCAGCTTGTCCCAGGGGTACTACGAGCAGTACTTC; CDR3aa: CASSLSQGYYEQYF
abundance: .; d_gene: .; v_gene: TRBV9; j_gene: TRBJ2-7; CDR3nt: TGTGCCAGCAGCGATAATCGCGGCAGGCAATCCTTC; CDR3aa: CASSDNRGRQSF
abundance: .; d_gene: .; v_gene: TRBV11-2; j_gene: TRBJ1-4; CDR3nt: TGTGCCAGCAGCTTCCCTTGGACTAATGAAAAACTGTTTTTT; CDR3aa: CASSFPWTNEKLFF
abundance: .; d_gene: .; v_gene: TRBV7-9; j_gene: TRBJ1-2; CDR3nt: TGTGCCAGCAGCTTAATGCTCCAGACTGAACTGGGAGGCTACACCTTC; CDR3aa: CASSLMLQTELGGYTF
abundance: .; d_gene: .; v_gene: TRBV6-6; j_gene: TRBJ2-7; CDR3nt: TGTGCCAGCCACCAATCAGAGGCCTACGAGCAGTACTTC; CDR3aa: CASHQSEAYEQYF
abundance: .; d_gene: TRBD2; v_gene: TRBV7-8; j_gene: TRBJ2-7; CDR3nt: TGTGCCAGCAGCACCCACCTCCTTAGCGGGGCTAACCCAGACAACTACGAGCAGTACTTC; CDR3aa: CASSTHLLSGANPDNYEQYF
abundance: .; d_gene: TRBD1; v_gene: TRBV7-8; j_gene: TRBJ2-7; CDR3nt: TGTGCCAGCAGCCCGACAGGGGGCAGCTACGAGCAGTACTTC; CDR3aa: CASSPTGGSYEQYF